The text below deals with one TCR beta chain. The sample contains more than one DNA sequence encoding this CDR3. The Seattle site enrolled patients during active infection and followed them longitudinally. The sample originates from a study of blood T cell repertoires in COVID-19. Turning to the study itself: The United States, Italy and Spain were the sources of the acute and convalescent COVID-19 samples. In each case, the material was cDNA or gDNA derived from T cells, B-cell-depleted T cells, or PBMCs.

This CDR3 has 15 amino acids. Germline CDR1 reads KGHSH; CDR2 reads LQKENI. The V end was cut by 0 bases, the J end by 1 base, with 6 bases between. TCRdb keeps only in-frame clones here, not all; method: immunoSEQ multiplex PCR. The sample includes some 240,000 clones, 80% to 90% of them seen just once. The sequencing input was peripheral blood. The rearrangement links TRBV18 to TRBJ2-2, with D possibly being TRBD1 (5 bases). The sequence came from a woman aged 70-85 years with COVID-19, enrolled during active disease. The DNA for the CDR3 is TGTGCCAGCTCACCACCCGGACAGAACACCGGGGAGCTGTTTTTT. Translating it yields CASSPPGQNTGELFF.